This entry concerns a single T cell receptor beta chain. The specificity of this receptor is unknown. TCRdb names NextSeq 550 as the instrument used. The Human TCR Profiling Kit (MiLaboratory) was used to prepare UMI-labeled 5' RACE TRB cDNA libraries. cDNA synthesis used the entire amount of extracted RNA, and PCR amplification then used the entire amount of cDNA produced. Libraries were prepared in parallel with an identical number of PCR cycles. Per the original workflow: With a requirement of at least two reads per UMI, MIGEC and MiXCR extracted about 52,000 +/- 9,100 unique UMI-labeled TRB cDNA molecules per library. On average, about 40,000 +/- 10,000 functional in-frame TRB CDR3 nucleotide clonotypes lacking stop codons were found per library. After downsampling to 5000 UMI-labeled TRB molecules per sample, diversity metrics, including normalized Shannon-Wiener and Chao1, were computed in VDJtools. For the central five CDR3 residues, VDJtools calculated physicochemical properties weighted by clonotype size, namely interaction energy, strength, volume and Kidera factor 4. One entry per CDR3 protein sequence results from the TCRdb reprocessing of the reads, with DNA left out. The V and J calls and clone size come from TCRdb's table, not from the authors' own analysis. The sample has 150,000 to 160,000 distinct CDR3 sequences on record. About 0.44% of the sample is in the top ten clones.

These data come from a study of CXCR3-negative and CXCR3-positive naive CD8 T cells (dated by TCRdb to between 2018 and 2020). With regard to the full study: About 150 million TRB reads were obtained in total, roughly 1.5 +/- 0.3 million reads per library. Data from roughly twelve donors, pooled across two independent experiments, went into the diversity and physicochemical repertoire analyses. The TRBV-TRBJ cluster analysis covered naive subsets from several donors and memory cells from 3 donors.

For CDR1 and CDR2, the germline V gene lists SGDLS and YYNGEE. Measured from the cysteine to the phenylalanine, the CDR3 is 15 residues long. The DNA sequence is not available. The paper's findings and limits, for the study overall: Because surface CD5, which is linked to self-reactivity in mice, was comparable between the naive subsets, TCR interaction strength was also inferred from TRB CDR3 physicochemical properties. Comparably high repertoire diversity was found in both naive subsets, whereas much lower repertoire diversity was found in memory CD8+ T cells. Freshly isolated PBMCs were used for most assays because CXCR3 expression partially decreased after cryopreservation. TRB CDR3s from CXCR3-positive naive cells showed higher hydrophobicity (lower Kidera factor 4), lower energy, and higher strength and volume indices than CXCR3-negative naive cells. Within the same donor, TRBV-TRBJ usage looked similar between naive CXCR3-negative and CXCR3-positive cells, but memory cells had distinct patterns.

Each CD8+ T cell subset was flow-sorted in triplicate, with 300,000 cells per subset placed directly into RLT lysis buffer. Naive CD8+ T cells were defined stringently as CD45RO-CCR7+CD27+CD95- to exclude memory contaminants. Using standard density gradient centrifugation, peripheral blood mononuclear cells were isolated from buffy coats. A FACSAria III was used to flow-sort naive CXCR3-negative and CXCR3-positive CD8+ T cells. An RNeasy Mini Kit was used to extract total RNA from the sorted cells. Sequenced input: naive CXCR3+ CD8+ T cells from blood. The cell subset or site label here, explained by the study, means: CD45RO-CCR7+CD27+CD95- naive CD8+ T cells expressing CXCR3 (TNR3+). The rearranged segments are TRBV9 and TRBJ2-3; TCRdb designates TRBD1, a call that cannot be tested without DNA. This receptor was taken from a human donor in good health. Some clones in this sample may be carry-over from other donors' samples. The CDR3 protein is CASSQGAARTDTQYF.